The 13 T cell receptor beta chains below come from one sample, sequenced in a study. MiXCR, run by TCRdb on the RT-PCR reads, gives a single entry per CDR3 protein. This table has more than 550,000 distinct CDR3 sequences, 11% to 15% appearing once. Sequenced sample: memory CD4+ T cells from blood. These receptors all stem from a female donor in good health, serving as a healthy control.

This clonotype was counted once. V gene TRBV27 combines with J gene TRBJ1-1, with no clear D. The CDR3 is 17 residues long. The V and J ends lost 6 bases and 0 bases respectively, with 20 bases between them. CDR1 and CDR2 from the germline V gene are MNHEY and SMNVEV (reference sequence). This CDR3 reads CASSKIRGGFMNTEAFF. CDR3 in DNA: TGTGCCAGCAGCAAAATCCGAGGAGGATTTATGAACACTGAAGCTTTCTTT.

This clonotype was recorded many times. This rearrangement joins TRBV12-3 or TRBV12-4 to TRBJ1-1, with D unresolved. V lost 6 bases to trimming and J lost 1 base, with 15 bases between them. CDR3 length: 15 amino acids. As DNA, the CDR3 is TGTGCCAGCAGCCCTTCCTCGGGAGGGAACACTGAAGCTTTCTTT. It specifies CASSPSSGGNTEAFF.

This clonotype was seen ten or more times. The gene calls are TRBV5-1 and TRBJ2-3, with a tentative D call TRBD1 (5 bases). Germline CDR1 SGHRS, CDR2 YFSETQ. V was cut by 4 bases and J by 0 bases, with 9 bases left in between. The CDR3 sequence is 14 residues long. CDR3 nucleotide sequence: TGCGCCAGCAGCCAAGACAGTAGCACAGATACGCAGTATTTT. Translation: CASSQDSSTDTQYF.

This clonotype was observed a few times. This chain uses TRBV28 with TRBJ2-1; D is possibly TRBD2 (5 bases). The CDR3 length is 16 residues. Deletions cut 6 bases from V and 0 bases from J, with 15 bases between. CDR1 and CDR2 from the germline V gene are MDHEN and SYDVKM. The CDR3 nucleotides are TGTGCCAGCAGGCCAGGAGGCGCGAGCTCCTACAATGAGCAGTTCTTC. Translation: CASRPGGASSYNEQFF.

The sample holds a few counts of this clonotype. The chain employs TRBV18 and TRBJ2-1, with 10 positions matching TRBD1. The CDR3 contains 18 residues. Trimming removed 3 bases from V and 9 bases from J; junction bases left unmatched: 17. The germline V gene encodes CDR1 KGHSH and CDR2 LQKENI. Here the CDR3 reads CASSPSIPGQGKRGEQFF. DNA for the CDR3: TGTGCCAGCTCACCGAGTATCCCGGGACAGGGGAAAAGGGGTGAGCAGTTCTTC.

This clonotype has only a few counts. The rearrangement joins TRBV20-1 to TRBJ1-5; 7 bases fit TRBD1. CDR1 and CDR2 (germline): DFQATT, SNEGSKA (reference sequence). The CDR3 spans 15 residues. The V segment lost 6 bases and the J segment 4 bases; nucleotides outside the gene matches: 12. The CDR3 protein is CSALEPTGVNQPQHF. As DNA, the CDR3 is TGCAGTGCCCTGGAACCAACAGGGGTAAATCAGCCCCAGCATTTT.

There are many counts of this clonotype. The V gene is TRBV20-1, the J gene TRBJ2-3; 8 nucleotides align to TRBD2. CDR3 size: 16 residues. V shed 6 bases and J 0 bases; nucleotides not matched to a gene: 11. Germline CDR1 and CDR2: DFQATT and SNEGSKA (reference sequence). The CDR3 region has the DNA TGCAGTGCCGGGGGGGGAGTAGGAGCAAGCACAGATACGCAGTATTTT. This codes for CSAGGGVGASTDTQYF.

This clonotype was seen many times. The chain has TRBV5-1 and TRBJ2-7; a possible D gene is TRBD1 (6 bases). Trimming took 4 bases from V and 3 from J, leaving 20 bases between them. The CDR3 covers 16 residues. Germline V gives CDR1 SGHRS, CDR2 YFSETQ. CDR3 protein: CASSMSGVQILYEQYF. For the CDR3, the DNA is TGCGCCAGCAGCATGTCAGGGGTCCAAATCCTCTACGAGCAGTACTTC.

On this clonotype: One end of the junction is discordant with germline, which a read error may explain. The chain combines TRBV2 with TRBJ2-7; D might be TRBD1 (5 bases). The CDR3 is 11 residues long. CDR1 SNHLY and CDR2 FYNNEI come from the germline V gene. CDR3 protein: CASSGTSNSNF. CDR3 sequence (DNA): TGTGCCAGCAGTGGGACAAGCAACAGCAACTTC.

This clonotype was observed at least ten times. CDR3 DNA: TGCGCCAGCAGCTTGGCCTTAGCGCCTAGCACAGATACGCAGTATTTT. As protein: CASSLALAPSTDTQYF. V is TRBV5-1 and J is TRBJ2-3, with D perhaps matching TRBD2 (5 bases). Germline loops: CDR1 SGHRS, CDR2 YFSETQ. The CDR3 covers 16 residues. V was trimmed by 0 bases and J by 0 bases, leaving 11 bases between them.

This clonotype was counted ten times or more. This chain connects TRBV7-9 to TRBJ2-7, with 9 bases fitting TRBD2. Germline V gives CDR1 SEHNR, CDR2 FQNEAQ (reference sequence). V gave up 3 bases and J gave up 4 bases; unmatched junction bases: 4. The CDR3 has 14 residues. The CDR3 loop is CASSLGLAPYEQYF. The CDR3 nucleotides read TGTGCCAGCAGCTTGGGACTAGCTCCGTACGAGCAGTACTTC.

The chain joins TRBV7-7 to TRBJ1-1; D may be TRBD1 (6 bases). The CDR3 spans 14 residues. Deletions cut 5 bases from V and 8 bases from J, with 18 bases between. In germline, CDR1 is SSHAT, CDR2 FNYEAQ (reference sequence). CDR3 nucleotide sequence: TGTGCCAGCAGCGAACACAGGGAAAGAAGAGAAGCTTTCTTT. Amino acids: CASSEHRERREAFF. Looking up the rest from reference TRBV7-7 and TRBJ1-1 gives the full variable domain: GAGVSQSPRYKVTKRGQDVTLRCDPISSHATLYWYQQALGQGPEFLTYFNYEAQPDKSGLPSDRFSAERPEGSISTLTIQRTEQRDSAMYRCASSEHRERREAFFGQGTRLTVV.

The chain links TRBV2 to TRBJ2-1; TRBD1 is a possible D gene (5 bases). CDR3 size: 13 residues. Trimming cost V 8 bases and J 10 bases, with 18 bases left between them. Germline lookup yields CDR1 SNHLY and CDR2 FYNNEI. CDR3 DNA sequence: TGTGCCAGCGTGGGTGAAGGGGCAGGGGAGCAGTTCTTC. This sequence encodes CASVGEGAGEQFF.